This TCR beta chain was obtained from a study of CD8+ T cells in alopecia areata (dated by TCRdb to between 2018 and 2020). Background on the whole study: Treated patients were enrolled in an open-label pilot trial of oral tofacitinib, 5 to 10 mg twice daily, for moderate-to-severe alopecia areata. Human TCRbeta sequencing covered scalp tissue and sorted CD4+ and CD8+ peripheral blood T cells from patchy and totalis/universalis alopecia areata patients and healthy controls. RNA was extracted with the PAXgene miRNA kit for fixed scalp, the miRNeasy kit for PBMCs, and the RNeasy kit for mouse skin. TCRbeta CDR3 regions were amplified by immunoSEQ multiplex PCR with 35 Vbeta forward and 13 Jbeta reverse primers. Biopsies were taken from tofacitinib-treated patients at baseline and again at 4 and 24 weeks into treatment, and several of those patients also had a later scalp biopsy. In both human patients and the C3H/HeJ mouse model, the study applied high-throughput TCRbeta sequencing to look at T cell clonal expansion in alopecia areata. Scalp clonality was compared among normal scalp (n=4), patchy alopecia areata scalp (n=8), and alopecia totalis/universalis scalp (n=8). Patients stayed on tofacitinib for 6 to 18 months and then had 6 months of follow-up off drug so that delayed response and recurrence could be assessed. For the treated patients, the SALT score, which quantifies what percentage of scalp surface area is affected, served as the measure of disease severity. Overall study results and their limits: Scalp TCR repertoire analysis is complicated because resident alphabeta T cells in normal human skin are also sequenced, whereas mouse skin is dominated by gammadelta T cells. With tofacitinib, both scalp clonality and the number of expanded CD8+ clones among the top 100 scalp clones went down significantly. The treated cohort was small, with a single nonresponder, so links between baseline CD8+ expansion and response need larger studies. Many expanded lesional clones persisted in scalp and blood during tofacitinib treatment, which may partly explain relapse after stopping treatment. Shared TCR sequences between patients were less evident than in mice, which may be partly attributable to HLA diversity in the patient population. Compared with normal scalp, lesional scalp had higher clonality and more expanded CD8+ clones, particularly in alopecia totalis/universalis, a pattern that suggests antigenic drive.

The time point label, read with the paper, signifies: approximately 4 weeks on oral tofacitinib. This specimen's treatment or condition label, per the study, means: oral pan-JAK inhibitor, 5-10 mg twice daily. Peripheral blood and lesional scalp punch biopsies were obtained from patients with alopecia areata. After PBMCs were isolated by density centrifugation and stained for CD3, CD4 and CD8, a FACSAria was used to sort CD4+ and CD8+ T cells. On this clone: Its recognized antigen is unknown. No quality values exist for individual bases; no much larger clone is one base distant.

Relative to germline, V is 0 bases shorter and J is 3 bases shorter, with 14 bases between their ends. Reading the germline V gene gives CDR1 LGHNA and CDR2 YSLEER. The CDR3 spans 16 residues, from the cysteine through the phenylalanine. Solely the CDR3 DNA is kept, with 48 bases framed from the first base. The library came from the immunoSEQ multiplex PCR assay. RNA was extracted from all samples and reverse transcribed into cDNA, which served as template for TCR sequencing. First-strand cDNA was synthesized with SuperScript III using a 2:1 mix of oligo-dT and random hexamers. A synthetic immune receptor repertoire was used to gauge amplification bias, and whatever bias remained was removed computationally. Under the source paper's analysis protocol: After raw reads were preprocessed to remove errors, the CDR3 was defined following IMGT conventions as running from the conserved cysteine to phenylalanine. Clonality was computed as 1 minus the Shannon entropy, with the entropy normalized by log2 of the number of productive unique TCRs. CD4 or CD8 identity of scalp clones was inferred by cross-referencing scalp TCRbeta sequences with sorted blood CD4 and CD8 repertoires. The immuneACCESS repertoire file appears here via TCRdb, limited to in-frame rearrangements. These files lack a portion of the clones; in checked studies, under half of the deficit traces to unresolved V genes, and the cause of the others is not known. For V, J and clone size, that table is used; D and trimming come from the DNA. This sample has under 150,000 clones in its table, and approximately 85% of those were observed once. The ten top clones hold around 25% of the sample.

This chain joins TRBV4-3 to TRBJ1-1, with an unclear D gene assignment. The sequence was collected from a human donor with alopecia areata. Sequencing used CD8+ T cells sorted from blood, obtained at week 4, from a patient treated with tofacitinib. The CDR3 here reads CASSQEEGLMDTEAFF. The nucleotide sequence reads TGCGCCAGCAGCCAAGAAGAAGGTCTCATGGACACTGAAGCTTTCTTT.